This TCR beta chain was found in a study of control samples from healthy donors and cancer patients. Sequencing was performed with immunoSEQ multiplex PCR; in TCRdb, only in-frame clones are kept and a portion is missing. The sample includes hundreds of thousands of clones, around 90% of them seen just once. There are 17 residues in the CDR3. Germline lookup yields CDR1 MDHEN and CDR2 SYDVKM. Trimming shortened V by 3 bases and J by 8 bases, and 23 bases separated the two germline ends. The chain combines TRBV28 with TRBJ2-1, with D possibly TRBD1 on 6 matching bases. This clonotype originated in a man in his forties with head and neck cancer. The material sequenced was PBMCs. CDR3 region: CASSFRTGSTGSDEQFF. CDR3 nucleotide sequence: TGTGCCAGCAGTTTTAGAACAGGGAGTACGGGCTCGGATGAGCAGTTCTTC.